This T cell receptor beta chain was found in a study of identical twins. TCRdb passed the 5' RACE reads through MiXCR, listing each CDR3 protein once. The sample comprises approximately 94,000 distinct CDR3 sequences, 5.5% to 7% of which are singletons, and approximately 12% rests with the top ten. The CDR3 is made up of 15 amino acids. V lost 5 bases and J 0 bases, leaving 14 bases between the germline ends. Germline CDR1 DFQATT, CDR2 SNEGSKA (reference sequence). The source material was memory T cells sorted from blood. The V gene is TRBV20-1, the J gene TRBJ2-1; D ambiguous. The receptor was isolated from a woman between 45 and 65 years old in good health. The CDR3, as DNA: TGCAGTGCTCAGAAAGACTGGAGCTCCTACAATGAGCAGTTCTTC. Protein: CSAQKDWSSYNEQFF.